This TCR beta chain was profiled in a study of glioma-infiltrating T cells (dated by TCRdb to 2016 to 2017). The study in broad terms: Sequencing of TCR alpha- and beta-chain repertoires was performed on glioma tissue, on non-neoplastic brain tissue, and on matched peripheral blood mononuclear cells. To gauge divergence between tissue and blood T-cell populations, every tissue-infiltrating repertoire was compared against the peripheral blood repertoire from the same patient. Three low-grade glioma patients, roughly eight primary glioblastoma patients, and three non-glioma patients who contributed non-neoplastic brain tissue made up the paired cohort. The full study reports these points: In non-neoplastic patients, VJ-independent divergence between tissue and blood fell below expectation, whereas in all gliomas, and especially in low-grade gliomas, the divergence rose above expectation. Very few CDR3 sequences were shared between tissue and blood, attributed to high CDR3 diversity and limited sampling. Small numbers underpinned the group comparisons: several glioblastoma patients, three low-grade glioma patients and three non-neoplastic patients.

V ends up 3 bases short and J 2 bases short, with an unmatched junction base count of 12. The CDR3 contains 17 residues, cysteine and phenylalanine counted. Only the CDR3 portion is preserved as DNA: 51 bases, with reading frame beginning at the first base. From a lookup of the germline V gene (reference sequence), CDR1 and CDR2 are SGHKS and YYEKEE. Worth noting for this clonotype: Its binding antigen is unknown. Per-base quality was not reported, and no clone a single base away is much larger than it.

TCR alpha and beta CDR3 regions were amplified with the iRepertoire nested amplicon-rescue multiplex PCR (arm-PCR) platform from RNA. The input for one-step reverse transcription and amplification was about 90-400 ng of tissue mRNA or PBMC total RNA. Following bead purification, Illumina adapters were added by a secondary multiplex PCR, and libraries between 200 and 400 bp were gel-purified. The libraries contained internal 6-nucleotide barcodes that were used for demultiplexing. The libraries were sequenced on an Illumina MiSeq using 2x220 or 2x250 nucleotide paired-end reads. The source study handled its data this way. Paired reads were merged using FLASH 1.2.11 and were aligned to the GRCh37 human genome using BWA-MEM, after which TRA and TRB reads were extracted. An IMGT-derived reference of cassette sequences and CDR3 motifs, with pseudogenes included, was used for V and J assignment. Reads were translated in three frames, and productive CDR3s were defined by a C…FGXG motif without stop codons. A clonotype was defined as a unique combination of a V-J cassette pair and a CDR3 amino acid sequence. Reads were filtered by Hamming distance, with the threshold set by the sequence error rate of each sample in mapped regions. TCRdb redid the processing of the public reads, applying fastp at Q25 and MiXCR, and retained in-frame beta chains. Merged by CDR3 protein, the rows form single entries marked with the most common genes and DNA. What appears here as the V and J calls and clone size reflects TCRdb's work, not the paper's. Here the sample has over 100,000 distinct CDR3 sequences; around 25% occur a single time. The leading ten clones occupy roughly 30% of the sample.

The sequence was obtained from a human donor with low-grade glioma or glioblastoma, undergoing nonglioma brain surgery, or in good health (not recorded which). In this chain, TRBV5-5 is recombined with TRBJ1-1; 8 bases in between match TRBD1. Input material: glioma tissue, nonneoplastic brain tissue, or PBMCs (not recorded which). The CDR3 reads CASSSGQGSFLNTEAFF. The nucleotide sequence is TGTGCCAGCAGCTCAGGACAGGGTTCCTTCTTAAACACTGAAGCTTTCTTT.